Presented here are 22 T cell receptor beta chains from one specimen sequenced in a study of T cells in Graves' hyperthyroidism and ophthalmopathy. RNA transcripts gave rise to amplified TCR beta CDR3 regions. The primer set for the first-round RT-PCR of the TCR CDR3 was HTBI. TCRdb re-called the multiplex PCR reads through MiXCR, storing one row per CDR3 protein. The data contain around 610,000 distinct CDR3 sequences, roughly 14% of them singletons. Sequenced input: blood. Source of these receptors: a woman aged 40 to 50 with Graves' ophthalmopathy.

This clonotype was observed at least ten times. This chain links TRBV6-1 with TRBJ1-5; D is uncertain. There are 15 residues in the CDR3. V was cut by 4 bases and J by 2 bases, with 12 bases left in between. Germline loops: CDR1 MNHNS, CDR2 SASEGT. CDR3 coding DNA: TGTGCCAGCAGTGTTGGCTTCGGGGGCAATCAGCCCCAGCATTTT. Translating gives CASSVGFGGNQPQHF.

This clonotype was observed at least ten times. CDR3 coding DNA: TGTGCCAGCTCACCGGATGGCCAGCGCCTGAGCGAGCAGTACTTC. It specifies CASSPDGQRLSEQYF. The chain recombines TRBV18 with TRBJ2-7; D not resolved. V gave up 3 bases and J gave up 6 bases, with 18 bases separating them. CDR3 length: 15 residues. CDR1 KGHSH and CDR2 LQKENI come from the germline V gene.

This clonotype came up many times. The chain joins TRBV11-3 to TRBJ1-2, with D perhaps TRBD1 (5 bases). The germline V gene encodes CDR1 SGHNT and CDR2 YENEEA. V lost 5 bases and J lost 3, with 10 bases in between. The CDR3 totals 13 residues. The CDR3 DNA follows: TGTGCCAGCAGCCCCGGGACCTACTATGGCTACACCTTC. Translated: CASSPGTYYGYTF.

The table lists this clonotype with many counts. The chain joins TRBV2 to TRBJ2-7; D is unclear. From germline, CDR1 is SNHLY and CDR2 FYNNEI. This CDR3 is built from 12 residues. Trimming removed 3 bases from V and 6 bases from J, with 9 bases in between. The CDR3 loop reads CASSDVWGEQYF. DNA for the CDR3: TGTGCCAGCAGTGATGTCTGGGGCGAGCAGTACTTC.

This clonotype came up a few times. The CDR3 spells CASKASGRASYEQYF. CDR3 nucleotide sequence: TGTGCCAGCAAAGCTAGCGGGAGGGCCTCCTACGAGCAGTACTTC. The chain has TRBV28 and TRBJ2-7, with TRBD2 matching over 12 bases. Per germline, CDR1 MDHEN and CDR2 SYDVKM. The CDR3 length is 15 residues. V trimming: 7 bases; J trimming: 0 bases; junction bases outside the gene matches: 4.

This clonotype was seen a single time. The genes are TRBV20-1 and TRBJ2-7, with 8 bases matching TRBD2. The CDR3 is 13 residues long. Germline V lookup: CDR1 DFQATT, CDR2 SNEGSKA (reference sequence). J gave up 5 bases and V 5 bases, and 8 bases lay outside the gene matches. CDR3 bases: TGCAGTGCTCCGGGACTAGTTTCGGACGAGCAGTACTTC. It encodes CSAPGLVSDEQYF.

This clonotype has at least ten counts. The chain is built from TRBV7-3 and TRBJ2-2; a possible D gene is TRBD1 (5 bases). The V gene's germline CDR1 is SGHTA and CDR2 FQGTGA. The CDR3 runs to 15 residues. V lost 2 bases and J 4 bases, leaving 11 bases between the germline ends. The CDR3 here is CASSLLGVATGELFF. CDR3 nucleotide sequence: TGTGCCAGCAGCTTATTAGGGGTTGCCACCGGGGAGCTGTTTTTT.

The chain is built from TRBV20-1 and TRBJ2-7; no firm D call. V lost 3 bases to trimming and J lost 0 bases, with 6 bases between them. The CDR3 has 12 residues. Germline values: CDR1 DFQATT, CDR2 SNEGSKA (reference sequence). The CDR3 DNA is TGCAGTGCTAGTATTGACTCCTACGAGCAGTACTTC. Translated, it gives CSASIDSYEQYF.

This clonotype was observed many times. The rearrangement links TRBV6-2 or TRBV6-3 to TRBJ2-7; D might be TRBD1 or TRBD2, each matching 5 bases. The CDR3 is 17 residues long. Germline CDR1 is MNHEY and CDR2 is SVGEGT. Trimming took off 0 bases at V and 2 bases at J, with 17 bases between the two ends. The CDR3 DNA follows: TGTGCCAGCAGTTACTCGTGGGGCTCCGGGGTGACCTACGAGCAGTACTTC. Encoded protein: CASSYSWGSGVTYEQYF.

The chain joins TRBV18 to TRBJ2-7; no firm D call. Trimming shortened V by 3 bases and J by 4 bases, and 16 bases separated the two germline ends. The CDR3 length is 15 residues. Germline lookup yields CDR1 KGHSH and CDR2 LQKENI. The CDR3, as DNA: TGTGCCAGCTCACCTCGACTGGTTCCGGAATACGAGCAGTACTTC. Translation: CASSPRLVPEYEQYF.

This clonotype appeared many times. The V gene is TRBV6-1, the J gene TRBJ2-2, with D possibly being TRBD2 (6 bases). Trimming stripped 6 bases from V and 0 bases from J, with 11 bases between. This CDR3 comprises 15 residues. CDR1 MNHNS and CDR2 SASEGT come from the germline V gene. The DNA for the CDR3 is TGTGCCAGCAGAGCGGGTCCCGCGAACACCGGGGAGCTGTTTTTT. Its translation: CASRAGPANTGELFF.

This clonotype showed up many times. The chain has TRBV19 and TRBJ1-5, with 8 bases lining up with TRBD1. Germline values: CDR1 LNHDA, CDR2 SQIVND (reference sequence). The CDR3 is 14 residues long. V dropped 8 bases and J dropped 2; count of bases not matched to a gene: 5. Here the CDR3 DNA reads TGTGCCAGTCAGGGGGCGCGAGGCAATCAGCCCCAGCATTTT. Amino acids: CASQGARGNQPQHF.

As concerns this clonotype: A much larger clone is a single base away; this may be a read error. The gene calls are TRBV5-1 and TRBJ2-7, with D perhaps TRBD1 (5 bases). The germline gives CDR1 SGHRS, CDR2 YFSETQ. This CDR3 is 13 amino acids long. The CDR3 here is CASSFDRTYERYF. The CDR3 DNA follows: TGCGCCAGCAGCTTCGACAGAACCTACGAGCGGTACTTC. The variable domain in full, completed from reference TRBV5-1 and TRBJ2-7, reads KAGVTQTPRYLIKTRGQQVTLSCSPISGHRSVSWYQQTPGQGLQFLFEYFSETQRNKGNFPGRFSGRQFSNSRSEMNVSTLELGDSALYLCASSFDRTYERYFGPGTRLTVT.

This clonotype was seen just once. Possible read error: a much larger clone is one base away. The CDR3 DNA sequence: TGTGCCATCAGTGACGTGAGAGAGCAGTACTTC. Its translation: CAISDVREQYF. The rearrangement links TRBV10-3 to TRBJ2-7; no reliable D call. From germline, CDR1 is ENHRY and CDR2 SYGVKD. This CDR3 comprises 11 residues. Trimming stripped 3 bases from V and 7 bases from J, with 7 bases between.

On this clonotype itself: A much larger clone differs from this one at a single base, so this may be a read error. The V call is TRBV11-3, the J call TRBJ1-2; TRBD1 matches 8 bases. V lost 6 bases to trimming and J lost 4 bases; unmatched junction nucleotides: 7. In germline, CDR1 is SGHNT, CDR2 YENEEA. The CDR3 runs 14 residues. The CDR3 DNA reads TGTGCCAGCAGTATCGGGACAGGCCTCTATGGCTACACCTTC. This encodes CASSIGTGLYGYTF.

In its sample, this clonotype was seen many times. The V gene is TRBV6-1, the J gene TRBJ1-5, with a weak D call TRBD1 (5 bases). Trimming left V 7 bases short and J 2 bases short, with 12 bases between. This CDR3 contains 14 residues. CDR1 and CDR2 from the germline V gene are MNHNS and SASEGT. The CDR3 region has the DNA TGTGCCAGCAACATCAGGGAGGGCAATCAGCCCCAGCATTTT. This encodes CASNIREGNQPQHF.

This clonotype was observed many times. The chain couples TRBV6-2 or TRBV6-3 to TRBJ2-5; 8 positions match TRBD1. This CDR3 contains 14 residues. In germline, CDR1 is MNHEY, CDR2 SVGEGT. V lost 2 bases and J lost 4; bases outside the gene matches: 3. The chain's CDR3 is CASSYGGTGETQYF. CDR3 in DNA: TGTGCCAGCAGTTACGGAGGGACAGGAGAGACCCAGTACTTC.

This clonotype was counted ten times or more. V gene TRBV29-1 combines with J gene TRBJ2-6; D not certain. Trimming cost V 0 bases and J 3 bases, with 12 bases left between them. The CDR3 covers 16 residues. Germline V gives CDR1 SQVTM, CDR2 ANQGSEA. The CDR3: CSVEEWGGDGANVLTF. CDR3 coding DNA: TGCAGCGTTGAAGAGTGGGGTGGAGATGGGGCCAACGTCCTGACTTTC. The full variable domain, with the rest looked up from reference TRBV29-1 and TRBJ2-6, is SAVISQKPSRDICQRGTSLTIQCQVDSQVTMMFWYRQQPGQSLTLIATANQGSEATYESGFVIDKFPISRPNLTFSTLTVSNMSPEDSSIYLCSVEEWGGDGANVLTFGAGSRLTVL.

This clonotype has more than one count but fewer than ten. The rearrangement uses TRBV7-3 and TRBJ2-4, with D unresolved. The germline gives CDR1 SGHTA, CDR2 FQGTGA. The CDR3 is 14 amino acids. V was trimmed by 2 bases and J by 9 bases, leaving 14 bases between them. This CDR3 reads CASSLEPEDRIQYF. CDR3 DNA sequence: TGTGCCAGCAGCTTAGAGCCCGAGGATCGCATTCAGTACTTC.

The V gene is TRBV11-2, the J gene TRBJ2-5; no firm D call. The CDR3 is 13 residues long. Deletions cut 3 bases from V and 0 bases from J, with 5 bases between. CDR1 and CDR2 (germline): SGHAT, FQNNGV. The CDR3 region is CASSFPYQETQYF. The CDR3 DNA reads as TGTGCCAGCAGCTTTCCGTACCAAGAGACCCAGTACTTC.

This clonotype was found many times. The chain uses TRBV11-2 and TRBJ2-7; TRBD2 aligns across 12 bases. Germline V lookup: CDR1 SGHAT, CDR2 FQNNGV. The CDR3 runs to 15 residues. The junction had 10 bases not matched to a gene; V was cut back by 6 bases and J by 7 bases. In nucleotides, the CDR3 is TGTGCCAGCAGTACTGGACTAGCGGGACCGTGGGAGCAGTACTTC. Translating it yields CASSTGLAGPWEQYF.

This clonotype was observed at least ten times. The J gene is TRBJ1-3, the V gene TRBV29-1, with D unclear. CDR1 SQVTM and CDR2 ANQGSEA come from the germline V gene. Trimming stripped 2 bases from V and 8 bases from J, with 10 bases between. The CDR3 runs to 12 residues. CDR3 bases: TGCAGCGTTGAAAGTAACGGAGACACCATATATTTT. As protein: CSVESNGDTIYF.